This T cell receptor beta chain originates from a study of blood T cell repertoires in COVID-19. On the study more broadly: Samples of COVID-19 (acute and convalescent) were obtained from the United States, Italy and Spain. In each case, the material was cDNA or gDNA derived from T cells, B-cell-depleted T cells, or PBMCs.

In germline, CDR1 is SGHNT, CDR2 YYREEE (reference sequence). This CDR3 has 14 residues. The ends lost 2 bases at V and 7 bases at J; junction bases unmatched: 3. Original processing notes: The authors estimated nucleated cell counts from reference gene primer amplification. The protocol was immunoSEQ multiplex PCR, while the TCRdb copy is restricted to in-frame clones and leaves out a portion. Clone size and V and J calls were adopted from that table, with D and trimming inferred from the DNA. Of under 200,000 clones in the sample, over 75% are singletons; the top ten hold 6.5%. The V gene is TRBV5-4, the J gene TRBJ1-6, with TRBD1 matching 7 bases. This clonotype was obtained from a man between 65 and 85 years old with active or convalescent COVID-19. Sequencing was done on a sample of peripheral blood. CDR3 in DNA: TGTGCCAGCAGCTTAGCCAGGGGGAATTCACCCCTCCACTTT. Amino acids: CASSLARGNSPLHF.